One T cell receptor beta chain is described in this entry. Antigen unknown. Germline loops: CDR1 MNHNY, CDR2 SVGAGI (reference sequence). The length of the CDR3 is 15 residues. With V trimmed by 6 bases and J by 8 bases, 13 bases remained unmatched. These data originate in a study of CD8+ T cells in alopecia areata. Extraction and reverse transcription of RNA yielded cDNA as the sequencing template. Profiled with immunoSEQ multiplex PCR; TCRdb holds only in-frame clones, not every one. Counted here are 150,000 to 200,000 clones, approximately 65% occurring once; the ten biggest clones make up roughly an eighth. General study results and limits: Sequencing of scalp tissue also captures the resident alphabeta T cells of normal skin.

The sorting of PBMCs gave CD4+ and CD8+ T cells. The TCR sequence derives from a human donor with alopecia areata. The chain joins TRBV6-6 to TRBJ1-2, with 9 bases fitting TRBD1. Sequences were derived from CD8+ T cells sorted from blood, sampled at week 0. This CDR3 reads CASRSGAQGADGYTF. In nucleotides, the CDR3 is TGTGCCAGCAGATCCGGGGCACAGGGGGCGGACGGCTACACCTTC.